This TCR beta chain comes out of a study of molecular identifiers for immune sequencing clone quantification (dated by TCRdb to about 2018). General notes on the study: For a replicate experiment, RNA from about 20,000 or 100,000 naive CD8 T cells was divided into five aliquots, of which four were sequenced. This methods study used CD8 T cells to benchmark TCR RNA copy counting and molecular-identifier clustering-based TCR repertoire sequencing (MIDCIRS). Study-wide conclusions, independent of this receptor: Highly expanded clone sizes could be underestimated if identical TCR molecules share a barcode. The naive libraries included spiked-in Jurkat TCR RNA (roughly 9 copies' worth), and this RNA is not part of the donor repertoire. Spiked-in Jurkat TCR RNA equal to a single cell's worth was reported to be detectable even within 1,100,000 naive CD8 T cells. Modeling gave 3 to 3.5 recovered TCR RNA copies per cell versus around 10 by digital PCR, implying around 33% capture efficiency. Clones above 20 RNA copies held over 97% of molecules in CMV-specific effector cells but under 1% in naive cells. When barcode sub-clustering was omitted, TCR diversity was inflated by chimeric consensus sequences, with chimeras reaching as high as 47%.

The germline V gene encodes CDR1 PRHDT and CDR2 FYEKMQ (reference sequence). V and J lose 5 bases and 2 bases, and a span of 12 bases separates them. The cysteine opens and the phenylalanine closes a CDR3 of 15 amino acids. The entry retains the CDR3 DNA only, 45 bases that are in frame from base 1. The library was produced with PCR. TCRdb names Illumina HiSeq 4000 as the instrument used. Bulk TCR libraries were prepared as previously described, using TCR primers listed in Table S5. Purification of total RNA was performed with the Qiagen AllPrep DNA/RNA kit. Before any analysis, reads coming from multiple sequencing runs of the same library were combined into one pool. As for the authors' bioinformatics: Reads were retained only if an exact TCR constant sequence was present, and the retained reads were trimmed to 150 nt and grouped according to their 12-nt molecular barcodes. Reads within each barcode group were sub-clustered using a 15% Levenshtein threshold, and quality-weighted consensus sequences were constructed for each RNA molecule. Non-functional sequences were excluded, and lower-count sequences lying one edit away from another sequence were also excluded. Based on fitting two negative binomial distributions, any barcode sub-cluster with under 20% of the maximum read count was discarded. TCRdb trimmed public reads at Q25 via fastp, called clones via MiXCR and kept in-frame beta chains. Rows are combined by CDR3 protein, so each entry shows the most common genes and DNA. Clone size and V and J calls follow TCRdb, not the original study. The sample records 250,000 to 400,000 distinct CDR3 sequences, 20% to 25% of which are singletons. Under 0.95% of the sample comes from the top ten.

Libraries of naive CD8 T cells were built from approximately 20,000 to 1,000,000 sorted cells, with 10%, 30% or 50% of the purified RNA used. On a BD FACSAria II, naive CD8 T cells were FACS-sorted as CD8+CD4-CCR7+CD45RA+ and collected into RLT Plus buffer. To test detection sensitivity, Jurkat RNA equivalent to about eleven TCR copies was spiked into samples of roughly 20,000-1,000,000 naive CD8 T cells. Enrichment of CD8 T cells was performed with RosetteSep CD8+ T Cell Enrichment Cocktail and Ficoll-Paque, after which ACK red cell lysis was carried out. This clonotype showed up many times. Its antigen is currently not known. No base qualities exist here, and no much larger clone lies one base off it.

The TCR comes from a human donor in good health. Some libraries in this study had Jurkat cell RNA spiked in. Recombination connected TRBV13 to TRBJ2-2; the D gene is perhaps TRBD2, on 6 matching bases. The sequencing input was naive CD8+ T cells from blood, with Jurkat cell RNA spiked in. What this sample's cell subset or site label stands for: FACS-sorted CD8+CD4-CCR7+CD45RA+ naive T cells. Here the CDR3 is given as CASSDGTYNTGELFF. The nucleotides are TGTGCCAGCAGCGACGGGACTTACAACACCGGGGAGCTGTTTTTT.